This TCR beta chain was profiled in a study of cytomegalovirus exposure and HLA in healthy donors. Libraries were prepared by immunoSEQ multiplex PCR; TCRdb keeps only in-frame clonotypes and omits some of them. The sample has 70,000 to 90,000 clones, around four fifths seen once; the top ten hold around 2.9%. Whole-study results and caveats: The study flagged about 150 TCR beta chains as cytomegalovirus-associated.

Regarding this clone: Its antigen remains unknown.

Trimming took 0 bases from V and 0 from J, leaving 15 bases between them. CDR3 length: 18 amino acids. Germline lookup yields CDR1 LGHNA and CDR2 YNFKEQ. The genes are TRBV4-2 and TRBJ1-3, with TRBD1 as a possible D gene (5 bases). Material for sequencing was PBMCs. The sequence derives from a man aged 30 to 45 in good health and CMV-seronegative. The CDR3 here is CASSQELPTGVSGNTIYF. DNA for the CDR3: TGTGCCAGCAGCCAAGAGCTCCCCACAGGAGTCTCTGGAAACACCATATATTTT.